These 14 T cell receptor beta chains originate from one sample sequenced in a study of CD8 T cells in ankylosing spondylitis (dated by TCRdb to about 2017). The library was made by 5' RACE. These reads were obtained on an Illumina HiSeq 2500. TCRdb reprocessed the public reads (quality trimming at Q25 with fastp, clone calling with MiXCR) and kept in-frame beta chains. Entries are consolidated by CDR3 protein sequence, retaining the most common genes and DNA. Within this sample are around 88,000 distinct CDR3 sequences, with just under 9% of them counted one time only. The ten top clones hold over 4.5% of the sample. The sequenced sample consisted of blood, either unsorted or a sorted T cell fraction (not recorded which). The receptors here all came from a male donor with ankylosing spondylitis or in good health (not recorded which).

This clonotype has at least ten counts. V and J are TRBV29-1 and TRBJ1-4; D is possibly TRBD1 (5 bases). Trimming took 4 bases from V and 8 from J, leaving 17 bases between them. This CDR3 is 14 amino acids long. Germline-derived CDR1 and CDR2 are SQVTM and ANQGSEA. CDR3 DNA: TGCAGCGTTGCTGGGGACGTCTTTTACGAAAAACTGTTTTTT. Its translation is CSVAGDVFYEKLFF.

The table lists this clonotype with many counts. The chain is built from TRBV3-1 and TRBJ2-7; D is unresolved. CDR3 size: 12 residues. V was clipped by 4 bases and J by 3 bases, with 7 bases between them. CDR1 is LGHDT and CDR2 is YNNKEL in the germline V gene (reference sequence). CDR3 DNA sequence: TGTGCCAGCAGCCTCGAGGTCTACGAGCAGTACTTC. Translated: CASSLEVYEQYF.

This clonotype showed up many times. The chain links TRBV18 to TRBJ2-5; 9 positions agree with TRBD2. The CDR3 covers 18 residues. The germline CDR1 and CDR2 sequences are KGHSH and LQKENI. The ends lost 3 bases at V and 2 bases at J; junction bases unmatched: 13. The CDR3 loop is CASSPKLGSSGEQETQYF. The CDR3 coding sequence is TGTGCCAGCTCACCGAAACTAGGATCTAGCGGGGAGCAAGAGACCCAGTACTTC.

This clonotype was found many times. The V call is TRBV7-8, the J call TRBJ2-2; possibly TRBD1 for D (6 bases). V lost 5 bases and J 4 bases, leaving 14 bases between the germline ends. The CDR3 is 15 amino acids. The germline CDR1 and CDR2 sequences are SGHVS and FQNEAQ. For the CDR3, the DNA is TGTGCCAGCAGCCTAACGGACAGTGCCACCGGGGAGCTGTTTTTT. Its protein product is CASSLTDSATGELFF.

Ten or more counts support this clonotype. The CDR3: CASSPLNSFRDISYEQYF. Written as DNA, the CDR3 is TGTGCCAGCAGTCCTCTCAATTCATTCCGGGACATTTCCTACGAGCAGTACTTC. This rearrangement joins TRBV6-1 to TRBJ2-7; D possibly corresponds to TRBD1 (6 bases). The CDR3 covers 18 residues. Deletions cut 5 bases from V and 1 base from J, with 24 bases between. CDR1 MNHNS and CDR2 SASEGT come from the germline V gene.

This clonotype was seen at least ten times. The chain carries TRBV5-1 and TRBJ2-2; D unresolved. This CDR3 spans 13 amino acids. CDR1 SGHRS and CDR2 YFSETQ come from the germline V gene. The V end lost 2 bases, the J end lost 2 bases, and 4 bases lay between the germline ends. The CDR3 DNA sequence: TGCGCCAGCAGCTTCATTAACACCGGGGAGCTGTTTTTT. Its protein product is CASSFINTGELFF. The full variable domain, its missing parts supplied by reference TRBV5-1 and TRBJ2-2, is KAGVTQTPRYLIKTRGQQVTLSCSPISGHRSVSWYQQTPGQGLQFLFEYFSETQRNKGNFPGRFSGRQFSNSRSEMNVSTLELGDSALYLCASSFINTGELFFGEGSRLTVL.

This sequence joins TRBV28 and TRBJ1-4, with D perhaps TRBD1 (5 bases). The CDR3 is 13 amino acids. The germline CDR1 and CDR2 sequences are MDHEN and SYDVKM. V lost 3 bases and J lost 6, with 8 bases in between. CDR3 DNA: TGTGCCAGCAGTTTTCCCAGGGATGAAAAACTGTTTTTT. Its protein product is CASSFPRDEKLFF.

The CDR3 is CASSLIETPTYEQYF. DNA for the CDR3: TGTGCCAGCAGCTTAATCGAGACTCCTACCTACGAGCAGTACTTC. The rearrangement joins TRBV7-3 to TRBJ2-7; D gene unclear. V was cut by 1 base and J by 2 bases, with 12 bases left in between. The CDR3 spans 15 residues. Germline CDR1 reads SGHTA; CDR2 reads FQGTGA.

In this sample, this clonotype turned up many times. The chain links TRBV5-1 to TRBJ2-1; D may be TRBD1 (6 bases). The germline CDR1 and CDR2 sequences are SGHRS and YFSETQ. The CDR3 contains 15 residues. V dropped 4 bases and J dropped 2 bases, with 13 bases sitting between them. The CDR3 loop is CASSPTRQAYNEQFF. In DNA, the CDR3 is TGCGCCAGCAGCCCAACCCGACAGGCCTACAATGAGCAGTTCTTC.

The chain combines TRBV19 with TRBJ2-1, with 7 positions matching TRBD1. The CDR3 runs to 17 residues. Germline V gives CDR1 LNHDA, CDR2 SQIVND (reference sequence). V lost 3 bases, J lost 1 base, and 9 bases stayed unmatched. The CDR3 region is CASSMKVKGASYNEQFF. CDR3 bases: TGTGCCAGTAGTATGAAGGTGAAGGGGGCGTCCTACAATGAGCAGTTCTTC.

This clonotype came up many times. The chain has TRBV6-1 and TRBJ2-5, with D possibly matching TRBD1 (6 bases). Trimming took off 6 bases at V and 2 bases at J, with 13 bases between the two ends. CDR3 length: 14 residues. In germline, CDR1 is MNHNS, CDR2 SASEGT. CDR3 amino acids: CASRLGQHQETQYF. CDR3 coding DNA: TGTGCCAGCAGGTTGGGACAACATCAAGAGACCCAGTACTTC.

CDR3 in DNA: TGTGCCAGCAGCTTAGGGAGGGGATCTTCTGATGAGCAGTTCTTC. Amino acid sequence: CASSLGRGSSDEQFF. This chain connects TRBV7-9 to TRBJ2-1; tentative D call: TRBD2 (6 bases). This CDR3 comprises 15 residues. Germline lookup yields CDR1 SEHNR and CDR2 FQNEAQ (reference sequence). The ends were cut back, 1 base at V and 8 bases at J, with 15 bases in the middle.

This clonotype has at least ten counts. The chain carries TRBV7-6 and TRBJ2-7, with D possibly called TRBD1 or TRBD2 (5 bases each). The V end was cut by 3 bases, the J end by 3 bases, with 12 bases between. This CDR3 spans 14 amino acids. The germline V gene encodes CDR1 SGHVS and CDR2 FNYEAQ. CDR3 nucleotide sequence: TGTGCCAGCAGCTTGGGATCGGGGCGCTACGAGCAGTACTTC. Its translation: CASSLGSGRYEQYF.

The CDR3 here is CSALSILAGGYNEQFF. CDR3 in DNA: TGCAGTGCCTTATCTATACTAGCGGGGGGTTACAATGAGCAGTTCTTC. The V call is TRBV20-1, the J call TRBJ2-1, with TRBD2 identical over 12 bases. V dropped 6 bases and J dropped 4; count of bases not matched to a gene: 10. CDR1 is DFQATT and CDR2 is SNEGSKA in the germline V gene (reference sequence). This CDR3 contains 16 residues.